The clone carrying this T cell receptor beta chain was seen ten or more times. TCRdb ran MiXCR on the RT-PCR reads and lists one entry per CDR3 protein. The sample lists about 700,000 distinct CDR3 sequences; approximately 15% were seen once. The germline V gene has CDR1 ENHRY and CDR2 SYGVKD. V gave up 7 bases and J gave up 5 bases, with 12 bases separating them. The CDR3 loop spans 13 amino acids. The sequencing input was memory CD4+ T cells from blood. This receptor was identified in a female donor in good health, serving as a healthy control. J is TRBJ2-1 and V is TRBV10-3; D perhaps matches TRBD1 (6 bases). The CDR3 reads CAITGQNHNEQFF. The CDR3 region has the DNA TGTGCCATCACCGGACAGAACCACAATGAGCAGTTCTTC.